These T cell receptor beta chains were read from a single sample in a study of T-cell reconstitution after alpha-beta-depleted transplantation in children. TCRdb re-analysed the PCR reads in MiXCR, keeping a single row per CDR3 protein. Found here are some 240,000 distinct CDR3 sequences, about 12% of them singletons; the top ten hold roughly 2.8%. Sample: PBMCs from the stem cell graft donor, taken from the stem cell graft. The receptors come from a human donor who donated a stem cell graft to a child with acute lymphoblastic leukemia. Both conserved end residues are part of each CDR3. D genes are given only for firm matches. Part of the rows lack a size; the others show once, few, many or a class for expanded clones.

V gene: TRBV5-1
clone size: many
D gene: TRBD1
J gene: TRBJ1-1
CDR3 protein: CASLLGGTGGYTEAFF
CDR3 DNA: TGCGCCAGCCTCTTGGGGGGGACAGGAGGTTACACTGAAGCTTTCTTT

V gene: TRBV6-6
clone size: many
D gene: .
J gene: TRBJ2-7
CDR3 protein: CASSYSLRSKIFF
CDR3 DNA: TGTGCCAGCAGTTACTCCCTTCGGTCCAAGATATTCTTC

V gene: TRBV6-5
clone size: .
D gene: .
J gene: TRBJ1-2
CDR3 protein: CASSYSMGNFNRGYTF
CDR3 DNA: TGTGCCAGCAGTTACTCGATGGGGAATTTTAATCGTGGCTACACCTTC

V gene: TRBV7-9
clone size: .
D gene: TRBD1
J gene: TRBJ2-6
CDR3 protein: CASQGAAFSGANGLTF
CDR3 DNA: TGTGCCAGTCAGGGGGCGGCCTTCTCTGGGGCCAACGGCCTGACTTTC

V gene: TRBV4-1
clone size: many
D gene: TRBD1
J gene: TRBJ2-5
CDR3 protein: CASSQGGGTVKETQYF
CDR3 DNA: TGCGCCAGCAGCCAAGGCGGTGGGACAGTGAAAGAGACCCAGTACTTC

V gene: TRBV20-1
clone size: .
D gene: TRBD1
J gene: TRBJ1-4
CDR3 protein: CSARDYLLRGPNEKLFF
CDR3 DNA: TGCAGTGCTAGAGATTATCTTTTGAGGGGGCCAAATGAAAAACTGTTTTTT

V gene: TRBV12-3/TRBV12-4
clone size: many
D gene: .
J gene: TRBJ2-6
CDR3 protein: CASNEQDSGANVLTF
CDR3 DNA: TGTGCCAGCAACGAACAGGACTCTGGGGCCAACGTCCTGACTTTC

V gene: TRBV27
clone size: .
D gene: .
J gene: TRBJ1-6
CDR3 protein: CASSPPRNNSPLHF
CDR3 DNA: TGTGCCAGCAGTCCCCCGAGAAATAATTCACCCCTCCACTTT

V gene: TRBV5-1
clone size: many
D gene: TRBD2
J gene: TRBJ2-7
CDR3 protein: CASSLLAGGAKVTYEQYF
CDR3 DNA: TGCGCCAGCAGCCTCCTAGCGGGAGGCGCCAAAGTAACCTACGAGCAGTACTTC

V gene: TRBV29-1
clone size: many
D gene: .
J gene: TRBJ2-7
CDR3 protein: CSVMDGGYEQYF
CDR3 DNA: TGCAGCGTTATGGACGGGGGCTACGAGCAGTACTTC

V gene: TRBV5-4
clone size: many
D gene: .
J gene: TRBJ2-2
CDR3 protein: CASSLGGSTGELFF
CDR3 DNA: TGTGCCAGCAGCTTGGGCGGGTCCACCGGGGAGCTGTTTTTT

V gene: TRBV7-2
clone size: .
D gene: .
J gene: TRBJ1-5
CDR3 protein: CASSSIRGERVHF
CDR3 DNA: TGTGCCAGCAGCTCGATAAGGGGAGAACGAGTGCATTTT

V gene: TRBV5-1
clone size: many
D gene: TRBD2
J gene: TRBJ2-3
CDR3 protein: CASSSGRTSGSTDTQYF
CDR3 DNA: TGCGCCAGCAGCTCCGGGAGGACTAGCGGTAGCACAGATACGCAGTATTTT

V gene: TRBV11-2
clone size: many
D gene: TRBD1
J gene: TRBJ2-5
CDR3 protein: CASSLIRDSQETQYF
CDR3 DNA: TGTGCCAGCAGCTTGATTCGGGACAGCCAAGAGACCCAGTACTTC

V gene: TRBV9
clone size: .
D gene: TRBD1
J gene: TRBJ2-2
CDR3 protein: CASSGRYSGGANTGELFF
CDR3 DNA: TGTGCCAGCAGCGGAAGATACTCAGGGGGAGCGAACACCGGGGAGCTGTTTTTT